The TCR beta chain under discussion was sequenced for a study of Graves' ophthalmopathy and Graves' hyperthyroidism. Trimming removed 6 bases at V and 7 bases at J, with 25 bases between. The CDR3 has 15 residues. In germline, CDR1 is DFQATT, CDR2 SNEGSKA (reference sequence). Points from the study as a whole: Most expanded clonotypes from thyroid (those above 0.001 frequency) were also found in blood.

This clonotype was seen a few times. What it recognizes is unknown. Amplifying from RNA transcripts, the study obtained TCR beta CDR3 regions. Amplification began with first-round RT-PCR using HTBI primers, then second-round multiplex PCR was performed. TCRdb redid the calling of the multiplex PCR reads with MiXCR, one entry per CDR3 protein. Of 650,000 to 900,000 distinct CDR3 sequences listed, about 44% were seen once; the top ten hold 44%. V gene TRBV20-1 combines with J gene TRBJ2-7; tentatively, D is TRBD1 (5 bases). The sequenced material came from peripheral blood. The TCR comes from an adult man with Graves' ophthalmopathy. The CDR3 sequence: CSAPVDGAPAGEQYF. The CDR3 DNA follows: TGCAGTGCCCCGGTCGATGGGGCGCCGGCCGGGGAGCAGTACTTC.